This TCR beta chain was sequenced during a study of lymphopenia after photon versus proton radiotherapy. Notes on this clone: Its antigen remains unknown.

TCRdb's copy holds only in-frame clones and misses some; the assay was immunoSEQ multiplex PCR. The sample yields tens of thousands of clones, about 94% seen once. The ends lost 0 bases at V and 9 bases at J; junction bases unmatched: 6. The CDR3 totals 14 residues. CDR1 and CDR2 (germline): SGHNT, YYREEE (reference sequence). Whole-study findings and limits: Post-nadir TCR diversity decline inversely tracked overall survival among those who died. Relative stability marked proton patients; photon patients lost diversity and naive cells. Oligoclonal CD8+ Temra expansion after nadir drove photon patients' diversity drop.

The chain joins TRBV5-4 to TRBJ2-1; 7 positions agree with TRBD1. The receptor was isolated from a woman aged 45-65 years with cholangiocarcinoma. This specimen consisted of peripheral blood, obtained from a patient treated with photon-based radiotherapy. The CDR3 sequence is CASSLGGDSGEQFF. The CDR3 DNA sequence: TGTGCCAGCAGCTTGGGAGGGGACAGTGGTGAGCAGTTCTTC.